This T cell receptor beta chain was sequenced during a study of tissue T cells after allogeneic stem cell transplantation. The germline CDR1 and CDR2 sequences are SGHLS and HYDKME. Trimming at V came to 5 bases and at J to 0 bases, leaving 4 bases not matched to a gene. This CDR3 contains 14 residues. Profiling relied on immunoSEQ multiplex PCR, and the TCRdb table lists in-frame clones only, not all of them. The sample records roughly 8,900 clones, 40% to 55% being singletons. Documented time point: mouse harvest day 7 after allogeneic transplant. Tail vein injection delivered 10^7 T-cell-depleted bone marrow cells and 10^6 splenic CD5+ T cells. Whole-study results and caveats: Shared clones across patients were few; motif clustering revealed tissue-specific shared signatures. TCR repertoires tracked anatomic similarity, regardless of disease or transplant status. In patients and mice, blood and spleen missed much of tissue repertoire.

As to this clone: What it binds is not known. The genes and germline here are from mouse. Coverage ceases 1 residue before the CDR3 finishes, and the germline J gene fills in the end.

The sequenced sample was gut tissue. The receptor was isolated from a female BALB/c mouse given C57BL/6 T cells with graft-versus-host disease after an allogeneic hematopoietic cell transplant. The chain joins TRBV12-2 to TRBJ2-5; 7 nucleotides line up with TRBD2. The CDR3 loop reads CASWGGFNQDTQYF. The covered CDR3 bases are TGTGCCAGCTGGGGGGGATTTAACCAAGACACCCAGTAC.